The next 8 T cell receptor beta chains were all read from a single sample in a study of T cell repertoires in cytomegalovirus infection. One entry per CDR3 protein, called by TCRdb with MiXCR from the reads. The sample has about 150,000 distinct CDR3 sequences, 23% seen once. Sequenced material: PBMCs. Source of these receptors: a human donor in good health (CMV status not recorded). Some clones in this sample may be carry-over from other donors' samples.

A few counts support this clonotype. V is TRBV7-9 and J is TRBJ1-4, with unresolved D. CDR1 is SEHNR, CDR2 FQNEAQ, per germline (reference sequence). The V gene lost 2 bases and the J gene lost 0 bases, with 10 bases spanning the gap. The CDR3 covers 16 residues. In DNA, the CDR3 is TGTGCCAGCAGCTTATGGGTCGTCTCAACTAATGAAAAACTGTTTTTT. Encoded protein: CASSLWVVSTNEKLFF. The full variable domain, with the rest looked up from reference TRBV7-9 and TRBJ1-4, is DTGVSQNPRHKITKRGQNVTFRCDPISEHNRLYWYRQTLGQGPEFLTYFQNEAQLEKSRLLSDRFSAERPKGSFSTLEIQRTEQGDSAMYLCASSLWVVSTNEKLFFGSGTQLSVL.

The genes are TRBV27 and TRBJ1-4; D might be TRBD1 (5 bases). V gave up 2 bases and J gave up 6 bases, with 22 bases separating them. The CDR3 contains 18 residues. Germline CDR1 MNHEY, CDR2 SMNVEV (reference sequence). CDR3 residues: CASSLNPILEGKDEKLFF. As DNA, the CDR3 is TGTGCCAGCAGTTTAAACCCCATCCTGGAGGGGAAGGATGAAAAACTGTTTTTT. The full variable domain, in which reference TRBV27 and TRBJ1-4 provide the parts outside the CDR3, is EAQVTQNPRYLITVTGKKLTVTCSQNMNHEYMSWYRQDPGLGLRQIYYSMNVEVTDKGDVPEGYKVSRKEKRNFPLILESPSPNQTSLYFCASSLNPILEGKDEKLFFGSGTQLSVL.

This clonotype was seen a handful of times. The CDR3 DNA reads as TGTGCCAGCAGCCAAGATAGGGCTTCCCATAGAAACAATGAGCAGTTCTTC. It specifies CASSQDRASHRNNEQFF. The chain joins TRBV3-1 to TRBJ2-1; D ambiguous. The CDR3 is 17 amino acids. The germline V gene encodes CDR1 LGHDT and CDR2 YNNKEL (reference sequence). Trimming pared 0 bases from V and 5 bases from J, leaving 17 bases between.

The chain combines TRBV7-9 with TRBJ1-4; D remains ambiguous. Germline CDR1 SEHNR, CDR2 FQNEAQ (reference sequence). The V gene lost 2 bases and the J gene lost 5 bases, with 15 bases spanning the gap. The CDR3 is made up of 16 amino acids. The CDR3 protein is CASSLNGRSGNEKLFF. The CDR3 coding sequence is TGTGCCAGCAGCTTAAATGGACGGTCAGGAAATGAAAAACTGTTTTTT.

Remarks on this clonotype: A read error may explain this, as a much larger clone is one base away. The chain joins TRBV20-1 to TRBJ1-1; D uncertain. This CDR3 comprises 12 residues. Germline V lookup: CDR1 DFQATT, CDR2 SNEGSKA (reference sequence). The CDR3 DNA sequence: TGCAGTGCTAGTGTTGGGAGCACTGAAGCTCTCTTT. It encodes CSASVGSTEALF.

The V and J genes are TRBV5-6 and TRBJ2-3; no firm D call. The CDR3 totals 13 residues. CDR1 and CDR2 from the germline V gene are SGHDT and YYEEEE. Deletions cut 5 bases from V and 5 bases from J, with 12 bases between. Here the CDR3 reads CASSRDIKDTQYF. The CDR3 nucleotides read TGTGCCAGCAGTCGCGATATCAAAGATACGCAGTATTTT.

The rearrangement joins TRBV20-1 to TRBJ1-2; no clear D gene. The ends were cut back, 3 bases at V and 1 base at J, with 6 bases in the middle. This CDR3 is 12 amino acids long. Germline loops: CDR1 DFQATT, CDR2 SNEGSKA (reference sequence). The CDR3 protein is CSASGINYGYTF. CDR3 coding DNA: TGCAGTGCTAGCGGAATTAACTATGGCTACACCTTC.

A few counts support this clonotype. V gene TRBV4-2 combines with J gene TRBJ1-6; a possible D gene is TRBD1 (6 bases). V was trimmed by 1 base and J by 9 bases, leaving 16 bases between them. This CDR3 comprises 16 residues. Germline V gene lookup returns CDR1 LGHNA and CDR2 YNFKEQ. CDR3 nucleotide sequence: TGTGCCAGCAGCCAAGCCATACAGGGATTTACTTCACCCCTCCACTTT. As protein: CASSQAIQGFTSPLHF.